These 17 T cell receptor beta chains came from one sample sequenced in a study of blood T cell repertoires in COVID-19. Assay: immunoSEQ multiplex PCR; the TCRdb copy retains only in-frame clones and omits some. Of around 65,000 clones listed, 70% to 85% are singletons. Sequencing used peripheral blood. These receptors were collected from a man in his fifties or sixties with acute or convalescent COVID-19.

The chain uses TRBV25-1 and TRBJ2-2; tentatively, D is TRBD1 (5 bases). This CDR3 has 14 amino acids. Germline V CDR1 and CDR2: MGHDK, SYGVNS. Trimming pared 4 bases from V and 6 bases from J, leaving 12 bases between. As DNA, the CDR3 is TGTGCCAGCAGTGTCCAGGGCTACCCCGGGGAGCTGTTTTTT. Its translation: CASSVQGYPGELFF.

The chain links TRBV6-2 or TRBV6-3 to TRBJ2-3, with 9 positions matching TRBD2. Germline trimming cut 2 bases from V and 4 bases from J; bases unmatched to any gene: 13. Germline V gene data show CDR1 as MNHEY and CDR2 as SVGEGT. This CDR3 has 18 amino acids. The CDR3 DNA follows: TGTGCCAGCAGTTACCATGCGGGAGGGCCAGTTTCGGCAGATACGCAGTATTTT. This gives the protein CASSYHAGGPVSADTQYF.

The CDR3 DNA reads TGTGCCTGGAGTCCAGGGGCATATGGCTACACCTTC. Its protein is CAWSPGAYGYTF. The chain has TRBV30 and TRBJ1-2, with D perhaps TRBD1 (6 bases). Germline assignment: CDR1 GTSNPN and CDR2 SVGIG (reference sequence). This CDR3 contains 12 residues. V was clipped by 2 bases and J by 5 bases, with 9 bases between them. The full variable domain, its missing parts supplied by reference TRBV30 and TRBJ1-2, is SQTIHQWPATLVQPVGSPLSLECTVEGTSNPNLYWYRQAAGRGLQLLFYSVGIGQISSEVPQNLSASRPQDRQFILSSKKLLLSDSGFYLCAWSPGAYGYTFGSGTRLTVV.

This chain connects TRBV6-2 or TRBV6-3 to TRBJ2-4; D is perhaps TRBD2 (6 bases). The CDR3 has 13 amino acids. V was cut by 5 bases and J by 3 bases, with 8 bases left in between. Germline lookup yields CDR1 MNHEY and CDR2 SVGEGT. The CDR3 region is CASSGGLKNIQYF. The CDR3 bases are TGTGCCAGCAGTGGGGGACTCAAAAACATTCAGTACTTC.

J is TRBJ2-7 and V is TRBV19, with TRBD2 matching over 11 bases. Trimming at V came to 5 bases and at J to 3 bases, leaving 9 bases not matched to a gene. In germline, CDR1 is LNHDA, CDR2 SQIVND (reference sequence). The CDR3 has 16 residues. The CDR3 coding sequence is TGTGCCAGTAGTCTCACCGGGACTAGCGGCTACTACGAGCAGTACTTC. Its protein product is CASSLTGTSGYYEQYF.

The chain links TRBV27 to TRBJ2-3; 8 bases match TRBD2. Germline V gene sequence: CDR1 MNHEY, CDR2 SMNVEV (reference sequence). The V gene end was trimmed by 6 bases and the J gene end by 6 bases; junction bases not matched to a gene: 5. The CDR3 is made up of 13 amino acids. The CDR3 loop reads CASRGGLVDTQYF. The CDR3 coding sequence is TGTGCCAGCAGGGGGGGACTAGTCGATACGCAGTATTTT.

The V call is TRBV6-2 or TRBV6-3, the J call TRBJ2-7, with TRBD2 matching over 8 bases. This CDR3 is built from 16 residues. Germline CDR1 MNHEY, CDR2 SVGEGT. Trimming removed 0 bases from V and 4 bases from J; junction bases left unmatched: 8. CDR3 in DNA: TGTGCCAGCAGTTACTCGAAGACCGGGAGGGGATACGAGCAGTACTTC. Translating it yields CASSYSKTGRGYEQYF.

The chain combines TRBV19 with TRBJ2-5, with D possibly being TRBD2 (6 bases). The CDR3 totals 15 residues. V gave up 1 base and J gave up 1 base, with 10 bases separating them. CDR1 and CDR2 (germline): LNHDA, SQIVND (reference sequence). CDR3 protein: CASSIAGEFQETQYF. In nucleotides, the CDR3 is TGTGCCAGTAGTATAGCGGGGGAATTCCAAGAGACCCAGTACTTC. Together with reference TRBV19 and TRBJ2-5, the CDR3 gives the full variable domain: DGGITQSPKYLFRKEGQNVTLSCEQNLNHDAMYWYRQDPGQGLRLIYYSQIVNDFQKGDIAEGYSVSREKKESFPLTVTSAQKNPTAFYLCASSIAGEFQETQYFGPGTRLLVL.

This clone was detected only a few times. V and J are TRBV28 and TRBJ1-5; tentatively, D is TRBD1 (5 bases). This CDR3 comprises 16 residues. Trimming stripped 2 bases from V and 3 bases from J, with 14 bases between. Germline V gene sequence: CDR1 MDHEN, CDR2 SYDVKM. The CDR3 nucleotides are TGTGCCAGCAGTTTAATGGCAGGGATCGACAATCAGCCCCAGCATTTT. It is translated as CASSLMAGIDNQPQHF.

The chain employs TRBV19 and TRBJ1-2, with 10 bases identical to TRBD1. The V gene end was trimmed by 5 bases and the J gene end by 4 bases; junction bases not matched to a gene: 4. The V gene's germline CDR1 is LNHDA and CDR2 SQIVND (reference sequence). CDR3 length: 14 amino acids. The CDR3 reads CASSADRGVYGYTF. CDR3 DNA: TGTGCCAGTAGTGCGGACAGGGGGGTCTATGGCTACACCTTC. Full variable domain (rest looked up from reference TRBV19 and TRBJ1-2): DGGITQSPKYLFRKEGQNVTLSCEQNLNHDAMYWYRQDPGQGLRLIYYSQIVNDFQKGDIAEGYSVSREKKESFPLTVTSAQKNPTAFYLCASSADRGVYGYTFGSGTRLTVV.

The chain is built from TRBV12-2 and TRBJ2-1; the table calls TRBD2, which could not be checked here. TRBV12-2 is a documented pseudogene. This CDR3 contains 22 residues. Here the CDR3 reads CASRQSNIMLAGYISSYNEQFF. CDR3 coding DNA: TGTGCAAGTCGCCAGTCGAACATTATGCTAGCGGGCTACATCAGCTCCTACAATGAGCAGTTCTTC.

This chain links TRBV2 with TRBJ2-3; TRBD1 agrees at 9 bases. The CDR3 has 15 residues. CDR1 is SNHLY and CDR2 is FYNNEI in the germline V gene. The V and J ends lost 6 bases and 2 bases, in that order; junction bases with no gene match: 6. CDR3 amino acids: CASSPGQGFTDTQYF. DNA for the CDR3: TGTGCCAGCAGCCCGGGACAGGGATTCACAGATACGCAGTATTTT.

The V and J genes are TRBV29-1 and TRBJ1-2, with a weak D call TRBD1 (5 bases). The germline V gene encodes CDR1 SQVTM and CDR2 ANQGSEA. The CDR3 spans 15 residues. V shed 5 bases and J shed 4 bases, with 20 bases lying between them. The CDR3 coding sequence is TGCAGCGTTTCGTCGGGGGGACCCGGCTCCTATGGCTACACCTTC. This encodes CSVSSGGPGSYGYTF.

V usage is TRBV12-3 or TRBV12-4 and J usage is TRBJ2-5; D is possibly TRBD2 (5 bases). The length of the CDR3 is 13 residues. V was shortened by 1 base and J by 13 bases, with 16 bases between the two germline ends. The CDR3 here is CASSLGLGSPAYF. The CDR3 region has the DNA TGTGCCAGCAGTTTAGGGCTGGGGAGCCCCGCGTACTTC.

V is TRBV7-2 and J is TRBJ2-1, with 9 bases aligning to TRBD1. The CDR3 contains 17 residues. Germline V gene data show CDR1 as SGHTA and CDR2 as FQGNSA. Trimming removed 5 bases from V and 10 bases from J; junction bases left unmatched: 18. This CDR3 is CASSQKQGALSTREQFF. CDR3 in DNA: TGTGCCAGCAGCCAGAAACAGGGGGCCCTATCTACTAGGGAGCAGTTCTTC.

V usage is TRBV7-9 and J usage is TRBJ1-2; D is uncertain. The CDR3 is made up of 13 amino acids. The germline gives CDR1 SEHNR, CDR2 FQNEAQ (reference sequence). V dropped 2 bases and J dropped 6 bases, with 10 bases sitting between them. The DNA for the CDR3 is TGTGCCAGCAGCTTACGGGATCGGGATGGCTACACCTTC. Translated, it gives CASSLRDRDGYTF.

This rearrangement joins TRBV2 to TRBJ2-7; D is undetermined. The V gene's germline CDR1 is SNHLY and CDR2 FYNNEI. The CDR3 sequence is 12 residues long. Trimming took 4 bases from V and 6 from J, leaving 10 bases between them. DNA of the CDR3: TGTGCCAGCAGTGTTTCGAGCCTCGAGCAGTACTTC. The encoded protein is CASSVSSLEQYF.